The 8 T cell receptor beta chains below were found in one sample sequenced in a study of cytomegalovirus exposure and HLA in healthy donors. 60 Vbeta and 13 Jbeta primers were used in PCR. Method: immunoSEQ multiplex PCR; TCRdb's copy keeps in-frame clones and lacks some. Seen here are about 170,000 clones, 79% observed once, and the top ten hold around 2.3%. The sequencing input was PBMCs. These receptors all stem from a woman aged 45 to 65 in good health and CMV-seronegative.

The V and J genes are TRBV28 and TRBJ2-7; D not resolved. The CDR3 is 14 amino acids. Trimming took off 3 bases at V and 2 bases at J, with 11 bases between the two ends. Looked up from germline, CDR1 is MDHEN and CDR2 is SYDVKM. The DNA of the CDR3 is TGTGCCAGCAGTTTCGTCCTCGTTCCCTACGAGCAGTACTTC. Translated: CASSFVLVPYEQYF.

This rearrangement joins TRBV7-9 to TRBJ2-1; 14 positions match TRBD2. The CDR3 extends over 14 amino acids. The V gene end was trimmed by 5 bases and the J gene end by 9 bases; junction bases not matched to a gene: 3. CDR1 is SEHNR, CDR2 FQNEAQ, per germline (reference sequence). The CDR3 is CASSHGLAGGEQFF. Here the CDR3 DNA reads TGTGCCAGCAGCCATGGACTAGCGGGGGGTGAGCAGTTCTTC.

The chain carries TRBV7-9 and TRBJ2-7, with a weak D call TRBD2 (5 bases). The CDR3 is 13 residues long. Trimming took off 8 bases at V and 8 bases at J, with 19 bases between the two ends. Germline CDR1 SEHNR, CDR2 FQNEAQ (reference sequence). Written as DNA, the CDR3 is TGTGCCAGCCAGGACCCGGGGAAGTTAAAGCAGTACTTC. This encodes CASQDPGKLKQYF.

This clone was picked up a small number of times. This chain connects TRBV7-2 to TRBJ2-2; 10 bases fit TRBD2. Germline CDR1 is SGHTA and CDR2 is FQGNSA. The CDR3 covers 15 residues. V trimming: 11 bases; J trimming: 5 bases; junction bases outside the gene matches: 11. CDR3 sequence reads: CASSGGGVGTGELFF. Written as DNA, the CDR3 is TGTGCCTCAAGCGGGGGGGGAGTGGGAACCGGGGAGCTGTTTTTT. Full variable domain (missing parts from reference TRBV7-2 and TRBJ2-2): GAGVSQSPSNKVTEKGKDVELRCDPISGHTALYWYRQSLGQGLEFLIYFQGNSAPDKSGLPSDRFSAERTGGSVSTLTIQRTQQEDSAVYLCASSGGGVGTGELFFGEGSRLTVL.

Worth noting for this clone: Relative to the germline gene, one junction end is altered; a read error may explain this. V gene TRBV19 combines with J gene TRBJ1-4; D gene unclear. CDR3 length: 14 residues. Per germline, CDR1 LNHDA and CDR2 SQIVND (reference sequence). CDR3 sequence (DNA): TGTGCCAGTAGGATAGACGGACTTAATGAAAAACTGTTTTTT. Translating gives CASRIDGLNEKLFF.

The gene calls are TRBV10-3 and TRBJ1-4; a weak D match, TRBD1 (6 bases). This CDR3 is built from 14 residues. Germline-derived CDR1 and CDR2 are ENHRY and SYGVKD. The ends were cut back, 6 bases at V and 3 bases at J, with 11 bases in the middle. DNA for the CDR3: TGTGCCATCAGGGAGGGGGGGTCTAATGAAAAACTGTTTTTT. Residues: CAIREGGSNEKLFF.

The chain has TRBV11-3 and TRBJ2-2; 9 bases fit TRBD1. Germline CDR1 is SGHNT and CDR2 is YENEEA. CDR3 length equals 14 residues. The junction had 2 bases not matched to a gene; V was cut back by 5 bases and J by 4 bases. CDR3 loop: CASSMTGGTGELFF. DNA of the CDR3: TGTGCCAGCAGCATGACAGGGGGCACCGGGGAGCTGTTTTTT.

The chain recombines TRBV4-1 with TRBJ1-4, with D perhaps matching TRBD1 (5 bases). Deletions cut 4 bases from V and 4 bases from J, with 19 bases between. Per the germline V gene, CDR1 is MGHRA and CDR2 is YSYEKL. The CDR3 covers 17 residues. The CDR3 spells CASSPSGMGHVNEKLFF. CDR3 nucleotide sequence: TGCGCCAGCAGCCCTAGTGGTATGGGGCACGTTAATGAAAAACTGTTTTTT.